Here is one T cell receptor beta chain with its context. Germline loops: CDR1 MDHEN, CDR2 SYDVKM. CDR3 length equals 16 residues. V lost 1 base to trimming and J lost 1 base; unmatched junction nucleotides: 3. These data are taken from a study of cytomegalovirus exposure and HLA in healthy donors. Separate from the approximately 730-subject first cohort, the approximately 120-subject validation cohort was the one that the donors belonged to. The table came from immunoSEQ multiplex PCR; TCRdb's copy has only in-frame clones and leaves some out. The table records 150,000 to 200,000 clones, 89% of them present only once.

Sequenced sample: PBMCs. The TCR was taken from a man aged 18 to 30 in good health and CMV-seropositive. The chain combines TRBV28 with TRBJ2-3, with 9 bases matching TRBD2. CDR3 in amino acids: CASSLSLAGRTDTQYF. In DNA, the CDR3 is TGTGCCAGCAGTTTATCACTAGCGGGCCGCACAGATACGCAGTATTTT.